The T cell receptor beta chain described here comes from a study of blood T cells in healthy people across ages. Study-wide results and limits: Versus aged donors, long-lived donors had higher diversity and more naive CD4+ cells.

It was with a sample-barcoded 5' primer and a J-beta primer mix that a second PCR of roughly 7 to 12 cycles was run. Through a template-switch adaptor with 12 random nucleotides, each cDNA molecule received a tag. CDR3-containing paired-end reads numbered at least 3 million in each sample. In TCRdb, the 5' RACE reads were re-called with MiXCR into one record per CDR3 protein. The sample consists of a few hundred thousand distinct CDR3 sequences, 25% to 30% of them appearing once. Collection of around 10 milliliters of peripheral blood was performed for each donor. This clonotype was seen a few times. Its antigen is not known. CDR1 and CDR2 from the germline V gene are SGHNT and YYREEE (reference sequence). The CDR3 spans 15 residues. Trimming stripped 4 bases from V and 1 base from J, with 11 bases between.

The J gene is TRBJ2-2, the V gene TRBV5-4; possible D gene TRBD2, 6 bases. This clonotype originated in a woman aged 70 to 79 in good health. Sample: blood. The chain's CDR3 is CASSPRRGNTGELFF. In DNA form, the CDR3 reads TGTGCCAGCAGCCCTAGGCGGGGGAACACCGGGGAGCTGTTTTTT.